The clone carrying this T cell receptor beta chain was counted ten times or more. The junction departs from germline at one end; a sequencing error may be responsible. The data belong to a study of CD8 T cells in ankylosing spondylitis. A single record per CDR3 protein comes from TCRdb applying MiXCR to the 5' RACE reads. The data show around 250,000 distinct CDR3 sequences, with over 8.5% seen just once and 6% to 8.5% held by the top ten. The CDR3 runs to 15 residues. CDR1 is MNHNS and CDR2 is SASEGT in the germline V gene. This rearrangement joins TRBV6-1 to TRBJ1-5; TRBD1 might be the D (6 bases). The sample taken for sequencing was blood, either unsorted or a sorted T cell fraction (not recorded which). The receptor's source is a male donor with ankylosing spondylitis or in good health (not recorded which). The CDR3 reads CASSPQGPSISPRDF. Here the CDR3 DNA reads TGTGCCAGCAGTCCCCAGGGGCCTTCTATCAGCCCCAGGGATTTT.